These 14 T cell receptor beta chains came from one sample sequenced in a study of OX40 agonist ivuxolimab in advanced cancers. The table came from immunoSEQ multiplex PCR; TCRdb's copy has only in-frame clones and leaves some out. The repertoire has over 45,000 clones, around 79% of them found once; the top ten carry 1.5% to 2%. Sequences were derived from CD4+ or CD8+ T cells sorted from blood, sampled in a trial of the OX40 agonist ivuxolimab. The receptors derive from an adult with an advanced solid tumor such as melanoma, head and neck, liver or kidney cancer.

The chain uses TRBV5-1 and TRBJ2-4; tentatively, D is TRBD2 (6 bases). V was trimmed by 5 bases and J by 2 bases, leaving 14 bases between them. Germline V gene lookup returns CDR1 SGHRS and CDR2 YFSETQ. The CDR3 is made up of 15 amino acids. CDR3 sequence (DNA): TGCGCCAGCAGGGAGGAGGGGCCTACCAAAAACATTCAGTACTTC. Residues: CASREEGPTKNIQYF.

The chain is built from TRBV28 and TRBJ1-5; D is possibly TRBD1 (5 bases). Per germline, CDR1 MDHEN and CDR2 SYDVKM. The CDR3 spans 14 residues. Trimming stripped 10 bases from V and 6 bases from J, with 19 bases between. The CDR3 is CATHLGDRSQPQHF. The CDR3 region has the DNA TGTGCCACCCACTTGGGGGATAGGAGTCAGCCCCAGCATTTT.

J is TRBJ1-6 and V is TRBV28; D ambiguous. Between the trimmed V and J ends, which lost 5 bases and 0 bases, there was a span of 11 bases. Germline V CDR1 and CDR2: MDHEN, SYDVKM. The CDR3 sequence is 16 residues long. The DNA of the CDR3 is TGTGCCAGCAGTGTAGAGGGCTCCTCCTATAATTCACCCCTCCACTTT. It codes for CASSVEGSSYNSPLHF.

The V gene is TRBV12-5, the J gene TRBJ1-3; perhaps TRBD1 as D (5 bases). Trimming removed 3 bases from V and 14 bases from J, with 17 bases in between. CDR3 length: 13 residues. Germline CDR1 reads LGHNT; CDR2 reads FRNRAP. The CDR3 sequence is CASGFSRDSALYF. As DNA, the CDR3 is TGTGCTAGTGGTTTTTCCCGCGACAGCGCCTTATATTTT.

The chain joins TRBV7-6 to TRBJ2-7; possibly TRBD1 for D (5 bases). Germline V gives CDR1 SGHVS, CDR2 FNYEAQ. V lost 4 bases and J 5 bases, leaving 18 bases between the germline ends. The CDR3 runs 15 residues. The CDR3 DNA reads TGTGCCAGCAGCTCGAGTCGGGCAGGGTTGGACGAGCAGTACTTC. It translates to CASSSSRAGLDEQYF. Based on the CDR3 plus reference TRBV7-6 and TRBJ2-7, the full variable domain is GAGVSQSPRYKVTKRGQDVALRCDPISGHVSLYWYRQALGQGPEFLTYFNYEAQQDKSGLPNDRFSAERPEGSISTLTIQRTEQRDSAMYRCASSSSRAGLDEQYFGPGTRLTVT.

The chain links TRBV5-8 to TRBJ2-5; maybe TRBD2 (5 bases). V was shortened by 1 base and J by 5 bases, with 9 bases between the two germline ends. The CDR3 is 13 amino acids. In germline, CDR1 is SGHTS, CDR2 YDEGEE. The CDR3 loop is CASSLSGWETQYF. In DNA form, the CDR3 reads TGTGCCAGCAGCTTGTCGGGGTGGGAGACCCAGTACTTC.

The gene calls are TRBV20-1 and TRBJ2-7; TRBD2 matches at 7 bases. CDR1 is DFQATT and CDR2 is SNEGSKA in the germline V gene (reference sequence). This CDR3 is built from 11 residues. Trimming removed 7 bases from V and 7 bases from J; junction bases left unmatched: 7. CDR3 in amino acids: CSGGDYDEQYF. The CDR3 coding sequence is TGCAGTGGGGGGGACTACGATGAGCAGTACTTC.

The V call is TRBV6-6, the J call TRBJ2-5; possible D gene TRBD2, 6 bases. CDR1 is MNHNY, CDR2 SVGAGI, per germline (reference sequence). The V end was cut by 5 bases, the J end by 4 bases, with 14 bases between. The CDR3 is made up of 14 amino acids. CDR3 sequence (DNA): TGTGCCAGCAGTGGCTTCGCGGGACTAGAGACCCAGTACTTC. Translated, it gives CASSGFAGLETQYF.

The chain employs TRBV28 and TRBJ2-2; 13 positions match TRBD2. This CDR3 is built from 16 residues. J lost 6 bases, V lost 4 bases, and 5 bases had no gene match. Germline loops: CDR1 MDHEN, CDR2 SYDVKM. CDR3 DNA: TGTGCCAGCAGTTACCAAGGACTAGCGGGGGCCGGGGAGCTGTTTTTT. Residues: CASSYQGLAGAGELFF.

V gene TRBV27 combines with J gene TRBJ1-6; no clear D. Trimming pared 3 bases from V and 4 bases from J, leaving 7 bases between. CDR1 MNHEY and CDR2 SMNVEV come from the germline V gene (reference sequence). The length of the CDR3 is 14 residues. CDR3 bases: TGTGCCAGCAGTTTGCGCAGGTATAATTCACCCCTCCACTTT. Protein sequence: CASSLRRYNSPLHF.

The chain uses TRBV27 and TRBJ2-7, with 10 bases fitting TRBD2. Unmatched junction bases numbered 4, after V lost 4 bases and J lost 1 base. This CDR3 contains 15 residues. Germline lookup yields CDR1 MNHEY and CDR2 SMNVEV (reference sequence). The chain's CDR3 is CASSSPSGGSYEQYF. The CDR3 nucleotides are TGTGCCAGCAGTTCGCCTAGCGGGGGTTCCTACGAGCAGTACTTC.

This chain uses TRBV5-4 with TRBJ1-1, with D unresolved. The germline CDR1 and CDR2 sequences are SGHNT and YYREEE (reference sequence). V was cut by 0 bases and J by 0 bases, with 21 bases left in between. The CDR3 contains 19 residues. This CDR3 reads CASSLAGWLGLRMNTEAFF. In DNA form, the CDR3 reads TGTGCCAGCAGCTTGGCAGGCTGGCTCGGACTACGCATGAACACTGAAGCTTTCTTT.

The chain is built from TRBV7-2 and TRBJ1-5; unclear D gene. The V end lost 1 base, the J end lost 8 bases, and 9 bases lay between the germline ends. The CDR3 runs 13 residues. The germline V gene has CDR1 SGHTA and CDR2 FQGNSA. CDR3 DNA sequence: TGTGCCAGCAGCTTAGTGGGTGCAGAGCCCCAGCATTTT. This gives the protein CASSLVGAEPQHF.

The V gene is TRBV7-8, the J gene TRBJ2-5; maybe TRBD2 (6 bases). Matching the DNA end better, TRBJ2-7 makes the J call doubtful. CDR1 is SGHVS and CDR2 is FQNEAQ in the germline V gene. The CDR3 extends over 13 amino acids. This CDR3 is CASRRDLRYEQYF. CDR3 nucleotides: TGTGCCAGCAGAAGGGACTTGCGATACGAGCAGTACTTC.